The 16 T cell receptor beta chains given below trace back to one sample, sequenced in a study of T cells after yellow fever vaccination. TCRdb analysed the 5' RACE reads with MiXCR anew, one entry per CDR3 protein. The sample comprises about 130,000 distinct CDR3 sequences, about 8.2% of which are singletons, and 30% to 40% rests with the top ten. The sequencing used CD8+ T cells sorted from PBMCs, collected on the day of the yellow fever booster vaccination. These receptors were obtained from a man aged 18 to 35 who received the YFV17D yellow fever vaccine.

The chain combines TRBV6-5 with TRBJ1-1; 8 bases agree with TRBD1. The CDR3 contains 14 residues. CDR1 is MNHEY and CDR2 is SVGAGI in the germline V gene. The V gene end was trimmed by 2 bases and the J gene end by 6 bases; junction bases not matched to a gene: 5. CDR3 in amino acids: CASSYGAGGSEAFF. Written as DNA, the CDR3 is TGTGCCAGCAGTTACGGGGCAGGGGGCTCTGAAGCTTTCTTT.

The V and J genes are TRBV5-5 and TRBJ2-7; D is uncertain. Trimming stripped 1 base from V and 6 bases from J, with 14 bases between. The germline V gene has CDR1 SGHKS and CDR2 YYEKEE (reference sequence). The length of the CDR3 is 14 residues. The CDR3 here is CASSLLVGSGEQYF. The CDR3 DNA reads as TGTGCCAGCAGCTTGCTCGTTGGTTCAGGCGAGCAGTACTTC.

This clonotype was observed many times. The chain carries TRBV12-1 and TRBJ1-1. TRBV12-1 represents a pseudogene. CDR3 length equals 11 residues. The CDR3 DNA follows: TGTGCCAGCAGCTTTGCCACTGAAGCTTTCTTT. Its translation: CASSFATEAFF.

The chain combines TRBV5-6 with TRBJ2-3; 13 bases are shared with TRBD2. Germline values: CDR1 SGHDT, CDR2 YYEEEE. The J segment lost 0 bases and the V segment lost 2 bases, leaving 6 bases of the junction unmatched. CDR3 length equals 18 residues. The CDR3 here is CASSFGLAGVFSTDTQYF. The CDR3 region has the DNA TGTGCCAGCAGCTTCGGACTAGCGGGGGTTTTTAGCACAGATACGCAGTATTTT.

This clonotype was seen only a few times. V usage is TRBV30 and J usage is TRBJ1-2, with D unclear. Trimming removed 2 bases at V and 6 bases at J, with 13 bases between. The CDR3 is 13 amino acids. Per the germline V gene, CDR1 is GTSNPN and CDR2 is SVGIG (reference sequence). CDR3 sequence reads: CAWSSVVVDGYTF. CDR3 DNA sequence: TGTGCCTGGAGTTCAGTCGTGGTTGATGGCTACACCTTC.

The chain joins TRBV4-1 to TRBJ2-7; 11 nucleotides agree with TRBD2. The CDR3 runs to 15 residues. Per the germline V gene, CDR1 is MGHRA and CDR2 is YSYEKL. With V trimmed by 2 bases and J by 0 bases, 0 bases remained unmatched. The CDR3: CASSQTSGGSYEQYV. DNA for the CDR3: TGCGCCAGCAGCCAAACTAGCGGGGGCTCCTACGAGCAGTACGTC.

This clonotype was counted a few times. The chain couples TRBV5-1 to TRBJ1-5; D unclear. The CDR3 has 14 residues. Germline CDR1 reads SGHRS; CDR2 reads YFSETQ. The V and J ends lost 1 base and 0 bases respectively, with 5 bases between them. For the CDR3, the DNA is TGCGCCAGCAGCTTGACCTCTAGCAATCAGCCCCAGCATTTT. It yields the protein CASSLTSSNQPQHF. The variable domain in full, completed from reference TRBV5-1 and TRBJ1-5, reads KAGVTQTPRYLIKTRGQQVTLSCSPISGHRSVSWYQQTPGQGLQFLFEYFSETQRNKGNFPGRFSGRQFSNSRSEMNVSTLELGDSALYLCASSLTSSNQPQHFGDGTRLSIL.

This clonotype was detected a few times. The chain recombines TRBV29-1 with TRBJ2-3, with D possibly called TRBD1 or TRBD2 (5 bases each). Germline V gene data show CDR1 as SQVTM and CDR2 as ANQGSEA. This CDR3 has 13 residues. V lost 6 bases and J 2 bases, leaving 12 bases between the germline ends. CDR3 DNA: TGCAGCGTGAGGGGCCCGGACACAGATACGCAGTATTTT. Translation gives CSVRGPDTDTQYF.

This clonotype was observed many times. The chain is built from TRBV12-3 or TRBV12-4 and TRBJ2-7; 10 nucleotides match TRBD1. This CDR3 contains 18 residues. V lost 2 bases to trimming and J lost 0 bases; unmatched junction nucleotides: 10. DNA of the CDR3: TGTGCCAGCAGTTTAATCCCGGGACAGGGGCCGAGCTCCTACGAGCAGTACGTC. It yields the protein CASSLIPGQGPSSYEQYV.

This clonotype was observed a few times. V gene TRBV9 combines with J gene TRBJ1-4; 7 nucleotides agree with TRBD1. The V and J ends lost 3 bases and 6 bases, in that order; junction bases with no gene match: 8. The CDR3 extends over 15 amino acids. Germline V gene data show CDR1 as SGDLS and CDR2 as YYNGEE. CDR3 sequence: CASSASGTVYEKLFF. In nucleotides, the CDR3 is TGTGCCAGCAGCGCATCAGGGACAGTTTATGAAAAACTGTTTTTT.

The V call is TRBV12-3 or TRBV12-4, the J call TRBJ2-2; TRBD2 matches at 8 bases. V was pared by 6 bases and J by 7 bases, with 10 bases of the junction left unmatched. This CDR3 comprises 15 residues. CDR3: CASRTSGGIFGELFF. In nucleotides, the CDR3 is TGTGCCAGCAGGACTTCGGGGGGGATCTTCGGGGAGCTGTTTTTT.

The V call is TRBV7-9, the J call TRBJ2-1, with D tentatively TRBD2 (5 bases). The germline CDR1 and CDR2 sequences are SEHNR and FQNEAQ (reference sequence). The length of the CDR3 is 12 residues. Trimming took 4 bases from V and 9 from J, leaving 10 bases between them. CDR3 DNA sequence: TGTGCCAGCAGCTCCGGGGTTGGTGAGCAGTTCTTC. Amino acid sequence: CASSSGVGEQFF. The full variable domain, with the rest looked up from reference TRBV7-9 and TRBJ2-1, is DTGVSQNPRHKITKRGQNVTFRCDPISEHNRLYWYRQTLGQGPEFLTYFQNEAQLEKSRLLSDRFSAERPKGSFSTLEIQRTEQGDSAMYLCASSSGVGEQFFGPGTRLTVL.

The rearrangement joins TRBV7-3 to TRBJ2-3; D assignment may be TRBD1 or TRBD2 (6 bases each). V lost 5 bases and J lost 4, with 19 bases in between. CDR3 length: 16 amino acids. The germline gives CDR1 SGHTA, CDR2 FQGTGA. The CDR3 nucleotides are TGTGCCAGCAGCGCACCCCCCGGGGGCCTTTCAGATACGCAGTATTTT. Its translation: CASSAPPGGLSDTQYF.

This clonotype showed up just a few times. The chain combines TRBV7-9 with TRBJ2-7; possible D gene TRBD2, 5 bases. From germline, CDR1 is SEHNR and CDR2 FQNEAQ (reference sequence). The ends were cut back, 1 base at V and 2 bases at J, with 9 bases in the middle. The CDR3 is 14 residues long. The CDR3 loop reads CASSLGTPAYEQYF. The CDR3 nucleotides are TGTGCCAGCAGCTTAGGGACTCCTGCCTACGAGCAGTACTTC.

DNA for the CDR3: TGTGCCAGCAGCCTACTAGCGGGAGCCAGCACAGATACGCAGTATTTT. This sequence encodes CASSLLAGASTDTQYF. The J gene is TRBJ2-3, the V gene TRBV7-2; 11 bases match TRBD2. CDR3 length: 16 residues. With 5 bases clipped from V and 0 bases from J, the junction kept 4 bases outside the gene matches. The germline CDR1 and CDR2 sequences are SGHTA and FQGNSA.

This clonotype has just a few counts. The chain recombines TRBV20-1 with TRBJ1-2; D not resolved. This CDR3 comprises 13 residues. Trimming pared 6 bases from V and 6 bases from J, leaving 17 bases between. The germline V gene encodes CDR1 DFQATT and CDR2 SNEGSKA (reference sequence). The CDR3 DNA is TGCAGTGCCATTCTTCACACAGTCGATGGCTACACCTTC. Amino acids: CSAILHTVDGYTF.